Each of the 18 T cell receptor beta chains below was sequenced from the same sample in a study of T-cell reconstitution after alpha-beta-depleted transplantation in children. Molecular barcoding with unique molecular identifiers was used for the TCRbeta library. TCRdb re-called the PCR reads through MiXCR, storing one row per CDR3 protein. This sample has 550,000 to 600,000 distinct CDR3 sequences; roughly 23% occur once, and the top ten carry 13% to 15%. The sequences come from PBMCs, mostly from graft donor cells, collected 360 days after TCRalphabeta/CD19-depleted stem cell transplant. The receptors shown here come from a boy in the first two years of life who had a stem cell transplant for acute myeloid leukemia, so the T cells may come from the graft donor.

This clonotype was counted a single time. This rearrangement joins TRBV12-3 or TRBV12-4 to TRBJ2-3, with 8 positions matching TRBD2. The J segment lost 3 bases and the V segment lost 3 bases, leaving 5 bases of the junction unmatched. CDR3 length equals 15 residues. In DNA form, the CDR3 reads TGTGCCAGCAGTTTGGGTAGCGGGGAAACAGATACGCAGTATTTT. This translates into CASSLGSGETDTQYF.

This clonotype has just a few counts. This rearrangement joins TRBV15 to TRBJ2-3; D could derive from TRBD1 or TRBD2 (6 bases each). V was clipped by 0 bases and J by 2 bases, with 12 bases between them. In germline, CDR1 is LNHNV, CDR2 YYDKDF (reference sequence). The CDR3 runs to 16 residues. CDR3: CATSRDGGRNTDTQYF. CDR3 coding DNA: TGTGCCACCAGCAGAGATGGGGGGCGGAACACAGATACGCAGTATTTT.

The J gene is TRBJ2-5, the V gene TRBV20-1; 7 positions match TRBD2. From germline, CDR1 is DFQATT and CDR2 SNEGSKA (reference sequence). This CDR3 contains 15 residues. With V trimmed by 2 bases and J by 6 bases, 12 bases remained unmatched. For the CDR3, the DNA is TGCAGTGCTAGACCGAAGGGTAGCGGGCGGAAGACCCAGTACTTC. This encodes CSARPKGSGRKTQYF.

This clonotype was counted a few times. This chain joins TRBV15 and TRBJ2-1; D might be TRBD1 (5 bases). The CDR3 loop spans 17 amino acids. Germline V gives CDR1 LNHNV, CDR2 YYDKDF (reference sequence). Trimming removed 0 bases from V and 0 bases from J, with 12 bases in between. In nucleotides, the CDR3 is TGTGCCACCAGCAGAGATACAGGTCCAAGCTCCTACAATGAGCAGTTCTTC. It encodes CATSRDTGPSSYNEQFF.

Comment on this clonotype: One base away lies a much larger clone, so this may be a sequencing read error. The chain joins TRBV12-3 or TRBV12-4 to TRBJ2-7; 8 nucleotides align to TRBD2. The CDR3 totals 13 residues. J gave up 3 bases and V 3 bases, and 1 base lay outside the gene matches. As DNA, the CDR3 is TGTGCCAGCAGTTTCGGGGGGGACTACGAGCAGTACTTC. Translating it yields CASSFGGDYEQYF.

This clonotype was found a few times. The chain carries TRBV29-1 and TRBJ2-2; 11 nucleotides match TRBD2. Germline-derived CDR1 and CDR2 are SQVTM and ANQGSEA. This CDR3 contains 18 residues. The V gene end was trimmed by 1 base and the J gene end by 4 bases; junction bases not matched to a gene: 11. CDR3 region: CSVEVASGGFSGTGELFF. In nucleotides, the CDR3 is TGCAGCGTTGAAGTCGCTAGCGGGGGGTTCTCGGGCACCGGGGAGCTGTTTTTT.

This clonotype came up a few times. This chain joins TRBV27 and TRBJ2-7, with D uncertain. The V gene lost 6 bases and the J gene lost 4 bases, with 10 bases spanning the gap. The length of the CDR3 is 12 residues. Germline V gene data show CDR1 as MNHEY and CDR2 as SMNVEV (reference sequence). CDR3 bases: TGTGCCAGCAGAGTCCCTCGATACGAGCAGTACGTC. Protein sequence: CASRVPRYEQYV.

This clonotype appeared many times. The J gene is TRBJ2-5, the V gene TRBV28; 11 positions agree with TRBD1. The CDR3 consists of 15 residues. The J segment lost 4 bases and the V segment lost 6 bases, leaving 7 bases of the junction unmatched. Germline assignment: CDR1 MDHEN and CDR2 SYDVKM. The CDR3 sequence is CASRRDRGYGETQYF. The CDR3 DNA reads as TGTGCCAGCAGGCGGGACAGGGGGTATGGAGAGACCCAGTACTTC.

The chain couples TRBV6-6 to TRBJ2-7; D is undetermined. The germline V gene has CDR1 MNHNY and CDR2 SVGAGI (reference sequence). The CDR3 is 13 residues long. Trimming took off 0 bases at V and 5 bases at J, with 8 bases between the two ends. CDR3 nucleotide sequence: TGTGCCAGCAGTTACTCCCCGGACCACGAGCAGTACGTC. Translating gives CASSYSPDHEQYV.

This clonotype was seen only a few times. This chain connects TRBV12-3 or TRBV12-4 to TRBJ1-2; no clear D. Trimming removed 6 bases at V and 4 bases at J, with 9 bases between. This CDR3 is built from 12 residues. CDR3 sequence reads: CASRPGRYGYTF. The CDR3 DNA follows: TGTGCCAGCAGACCCGGGCGCTATGGCTACACCTTC.

The CDR3 reads CASSLQGVTYGYTF. In DNA, the CDR3 is TGTGCCAGCAGTCTACAGGGGGTGACCTATGGCTACACCTTC. The rearrangement uses TRBV12-3 or TRBV12-4 and TRBJ1-2, with 8 bases that match TRBD1. The CDR3 contains 14 residues. J was trimmed by 4 bases and V by 5 bases; bases with no gene match: 6.

CDR3 DNA sequence: TGTGCCAGCAGCCGCGGGCTCCAGGACGAGCAGTACGTC. Translating gives CASSRGLQDEQYV. This chain uses TRBV12-3 or TRBV12-4 with TRBJ2-7; TRBD2 might be the D (5 bases). CDR3 length: 13 amino acids. The ends were cut back, 6 bases at V and 5 bases at J, with 14 bases in the middle.

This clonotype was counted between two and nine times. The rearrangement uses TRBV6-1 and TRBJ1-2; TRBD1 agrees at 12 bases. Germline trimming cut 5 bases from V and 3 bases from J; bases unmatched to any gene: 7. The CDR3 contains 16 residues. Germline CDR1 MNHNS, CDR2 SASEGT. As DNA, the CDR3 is TGTGCCAGCAGTAGGGACAGGGGGCGCGTTTACTATGGCTACACCTTC. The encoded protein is CASSRDRGRVYYGYTF.

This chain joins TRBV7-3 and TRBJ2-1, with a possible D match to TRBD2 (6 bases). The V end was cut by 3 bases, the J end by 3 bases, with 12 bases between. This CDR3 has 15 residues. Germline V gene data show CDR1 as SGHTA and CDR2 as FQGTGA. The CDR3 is CASSFGSSNYNEQFF. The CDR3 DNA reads TGTGCCAGCAGCTTCGGGAGTTCCAACTACAATGAGCAGTTCTTC.

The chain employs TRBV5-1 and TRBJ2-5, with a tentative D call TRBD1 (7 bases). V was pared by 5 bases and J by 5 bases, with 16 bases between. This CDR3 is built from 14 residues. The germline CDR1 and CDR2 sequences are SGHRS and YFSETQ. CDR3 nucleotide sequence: TGCGCCAGCAGTTCCCCAGGGGGAGGTGAGACCCAGTACTTC. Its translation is CASSSPGGGETQYF.

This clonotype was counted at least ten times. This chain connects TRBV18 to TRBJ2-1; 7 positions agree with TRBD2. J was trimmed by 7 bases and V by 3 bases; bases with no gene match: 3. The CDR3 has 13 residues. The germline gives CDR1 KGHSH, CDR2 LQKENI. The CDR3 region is CASSPTSINEQFF. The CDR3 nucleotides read TGTGCCAGCTCACCGACTAGCATAAATGAGCAGTTCTTC.

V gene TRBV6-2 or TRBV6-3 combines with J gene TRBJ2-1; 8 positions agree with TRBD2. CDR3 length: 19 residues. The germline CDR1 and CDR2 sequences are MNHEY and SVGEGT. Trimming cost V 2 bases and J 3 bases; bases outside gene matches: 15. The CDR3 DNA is TGTGCCAGCAGTTACCAACAGGGAATGGTAGCGGGAAACTACAATGAGCAGTTCTTC. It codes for CASSYQQGMVAGNYNEQFF.

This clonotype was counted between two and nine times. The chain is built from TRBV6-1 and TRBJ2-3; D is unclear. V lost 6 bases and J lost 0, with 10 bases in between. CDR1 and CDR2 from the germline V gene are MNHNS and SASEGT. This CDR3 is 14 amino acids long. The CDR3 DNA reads TGTGCCAGCAGCCCCGACTTCAGCACAGATACGCAGTATTTT. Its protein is CASSPDFSTDTQYF.